Below are 9 T cell receptor beta chains sequenced from a single sample in a study of T cell changes during pregnancy in multiple sclerosis. TCRdb's table, derived via immunoSEQ multiplex PCR, lists solely in-frame clones and lacks some. Altogether almost 40,000 clones are present, just over 90% being singletons, with the ten largest covering more than 0.3%. This specimen was CD4+ T cells from peripheral blood mononuclear cells, taken in the third trimester of pregnancy. These receptors were obtained from a female donor in good health, enrolled as a control in a pregnancy study.

V is TRBV28 and J is TRBJ2-1; 9 nucleotides match TRBD2. The length of the CDR3 is 14 residues. V shed 6 bases, J shed 12 bases, and the junction held 12 bases outside the gene matches. Germline V gene lookup returns CDR1 MDHEN and CDR2 SYDVKM. The CDR3 here is CASRSDWRGGGQFF. Written as DNA, the CDR3 is TGTGCCAGCAGGTCGGACTGGCGGGGGGGCGGGCAGTTCTTC.

The genes are TRBV6-1 and TRBJ1-2; D may be TRBD1 (5 bases). Germline-derived CDR1 and CDR2 are MNHNS and SASEGT. V dropped 4 bases and J dropped 3 bases, with 27 bases sitting between them. CDR3 length: 19 residues. CDR3 DNA sequence: TGTGCCAGCAGTGCAGGGAGGGGATCTCCCAAATGGCGCGACTATGGCTACACCTTC. Amino acids: CASSAGRGSPKWRDYGYTF.

This clone was observed a single time. In DNA, the CDR3 is TGTGCCAGCAGTGAGAACAGGGATGGGACTGAAGCTTTCTTT. This encodes CASSENRDGTEAFF. The chain links TRBV25-1 to TRBJ1-1, with a possible D match to TRBD1 (6 bases). Trimming took 3 bases from V and 5 from J, leaving 13 bases between them. The CDR3 spans 14 residues. Looked up from germline, CDR1 is MGHDK and CDR2 is SYGVNS.

The chain is built from TRBV9 and TRBJ2-3; perhaps TRBD2 as D (7 bases). V lost 3 bases, J lost 1 base, and 15 bases lay in between. The CDR3 has 16 amino acids. CDR1 and CDR2 from the germline V gene are SGDLS and YYNGEE. The CDR3 region is CASSAPGGLGTDTQYF. The CDR3 DNA sequence: TGTGCCAGCAGCGCCCCCGGGGGGCTGGGCACAGATACGCAGTATTTT.

This chain connects TRBV18 to TRBJ2-7; TRBD2 might be the D (5 bases). The CDR3 extends over 18 amino acids. Per germline, CDR1 KGHSH and CDR2 LQKENI. V was trimmed by 2 bases and J by 1 base, leaving 21 bases between them. The CDR3: CASSPMQSTTWRSYEQYF. The CDR3, as DNA: TGTGCCAGCTCACCAATGCAGAGCACTACCTGGAGGTCCTACGAGCAGTACTTC.

The chain links TRBV13 to TRBJ1-2; D is ambiguous. Per the germline V gene, CDR1 is PRHDT and CDR2 is FYEKMQ (reference sequence). The CDR3 runs to 16 residues. V was trimmed by 8 bases and J by 0 bases, leaving 19 bases between them. CDR3 in amino acids: CASRPFTNGANYGYTF. The CDR3 DNA follows: TGTGCCAGCCGACCTTTCACAAACGGAGCTAACTATGGCTACACCTTC.

The rearrangement links TRBV14 to TRBJ2-7; 7 bases line up with TRBD1. Germline V gene sequence: CDR1 SGHDN, CDR2 FVKESK. The V segment lost 6 bases and the J segment 2 bases; nucleotides outside the gene matches: 4. This CDR3 is built from 13 residues. The chain's CDR3 is CASRQQGAYEQYF. The DNA for the CDR3 is TGTGCCAGCAGGCAGCAGGGGGCCTACGAGCAGTACTTC. Looking up the rest from reference TRBV14 and TRBJ2-7 gives the full variable domain: EAGVTQFPSHSVIEKGQTVTLRCDPISGHDNLYWYRRVMGKEIKFLLHFVKESKQDESGMPNNRFLAERTGGTYSTLKVQPAELEDSGVYFCASRQQGAYEQYFGPGTRLTVT.

The V and J genes are TRBV28 and TRBJ1-1, with TRBD1 matching over 8 bases. J gave up 4 bases and V 5 bases, and 15 bases lay outside the gene matches. There are 17 residues in the CDR3. CDR1 and CDR2 (germline): MDHEN, SYDVKM. The CDR3 sequence is CASSTPASAGGGTEAFF. CDR3 DNA: TGTGCCAGCAGTACGCCAGCGAGTGCAGGGGGCGGCACTGAAGCTTTCTTT.

The V call is TRBV5-1, the J call TRBJ2-1, with 9 bases matching TRBD2. The CDR3 sequence is 16 residues long. CDR1 is SGHRS, CDR2 YFSETQ, per germline. J lost 10 bases, V lost 4 bases, and 15 bases had no gene match. The CDR3 here is CASSLSGGTVVGEQFF. The CDR3 coding sequence is TGCGCCAGCAGCCTTAGCGGGGGTACTGTGGTTGGGGAGCAGTTCTTC.